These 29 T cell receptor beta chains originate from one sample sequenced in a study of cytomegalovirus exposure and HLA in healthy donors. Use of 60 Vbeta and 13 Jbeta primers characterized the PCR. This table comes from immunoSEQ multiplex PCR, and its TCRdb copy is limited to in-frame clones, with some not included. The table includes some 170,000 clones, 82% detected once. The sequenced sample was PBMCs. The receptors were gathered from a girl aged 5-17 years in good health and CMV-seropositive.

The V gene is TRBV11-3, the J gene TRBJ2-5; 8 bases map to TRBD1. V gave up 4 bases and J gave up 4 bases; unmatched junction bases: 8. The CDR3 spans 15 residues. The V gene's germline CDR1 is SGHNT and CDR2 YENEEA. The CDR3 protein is CASSSGGGLGETQYF. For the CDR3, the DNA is TGTGCCAGCAGCTCAGGGGGCGGATTGGGAGAGACCCAGTACTTC.

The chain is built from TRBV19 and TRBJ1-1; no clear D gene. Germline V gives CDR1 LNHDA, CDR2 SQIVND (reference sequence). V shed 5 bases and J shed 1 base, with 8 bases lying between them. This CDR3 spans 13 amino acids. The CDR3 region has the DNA TGTGCCAGTAGTGACATCACGAACACTGAAGCTTTCTTT. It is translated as CASSDITNTEAFF. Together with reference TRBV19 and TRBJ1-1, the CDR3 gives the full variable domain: DGGITQSPKYLFRKEGQNVTLSCEQNLNHDAMYWYRQDPGQGLRLIYYSQIVNDFQKGDIAEGYSVSREKKESFPLTVTSAQKNPTAFYLCASSDITNTEAFFGQGTRLTVV.

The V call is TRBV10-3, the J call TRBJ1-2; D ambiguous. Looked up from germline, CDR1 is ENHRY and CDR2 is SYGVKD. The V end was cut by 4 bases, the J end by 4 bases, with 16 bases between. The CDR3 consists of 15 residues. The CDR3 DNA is TGTGCCATCAGTGCGGACTCTACATGGGTCTATGGCTACACCTTC. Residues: CAISADSTWVYGYTF.

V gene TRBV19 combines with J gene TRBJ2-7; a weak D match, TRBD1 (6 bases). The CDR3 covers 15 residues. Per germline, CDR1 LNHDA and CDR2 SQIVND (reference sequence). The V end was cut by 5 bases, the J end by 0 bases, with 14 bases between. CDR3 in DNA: TGTGCCAGTAGTGTTGGACAGCCGTACTCCTACGAGCAGTACTTC. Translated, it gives CASSVGQPYSYEQYF.

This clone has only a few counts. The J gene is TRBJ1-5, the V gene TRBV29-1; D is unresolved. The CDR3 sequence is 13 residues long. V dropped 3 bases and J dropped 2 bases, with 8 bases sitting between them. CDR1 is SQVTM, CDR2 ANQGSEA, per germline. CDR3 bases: TGCAGCGTTGACGTCGGGGGCAATCAGCCCCAGCATTTT. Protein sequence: CSVDVGGNQPQHF.

CDR3 coding DNA: TGTGCCAGCAGTTTCTCCAGGGGCCCTGAAGCTTTCTTT. Its protein product is CASSFSRGPEAFF. This sequence joins TRBV6-5 and TRBJ1-1, with a possible D match to TRBD1 (6 bases). Trimming took 4 bases from V and 6 from J, leaving 12 bases between them. CDR3 length equals 13 residues. CDR1 MNHEY and CDR2 SVGAGI come from the germline V gene.

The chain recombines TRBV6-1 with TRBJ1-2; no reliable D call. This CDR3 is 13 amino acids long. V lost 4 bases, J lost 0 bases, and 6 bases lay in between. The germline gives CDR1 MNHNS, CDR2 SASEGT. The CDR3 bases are TGTGCCAGCAGTGGGCCGCCTAACTATGGCTACACCTTC. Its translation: CASSGPPNYGYTF.

CDR3 DNA: TGTGCCAGTAGTATAGGTTACAGGAGCTACGAGCAGTACTTC. Translating gives CASSIGYRSYEQYF. The chain links TRBV19 to TRBJ2-7, with D possibly matching TRBD1 (5 bases). This CDR3 is built from 14 residues. CDR1 and CDR2 (germline): LNHDA, SQIVND (reference sequence). Trimming removed 1 base at V and 3 bases at J, with 10 bases between.

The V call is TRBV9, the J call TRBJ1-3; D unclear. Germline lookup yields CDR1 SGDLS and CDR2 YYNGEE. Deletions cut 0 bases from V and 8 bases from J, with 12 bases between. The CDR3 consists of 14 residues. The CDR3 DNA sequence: TGTGCCAGCAGCGTAGGATTAAAATCAGACACCATATATTTT. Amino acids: CASSVGLKSDTIYF.

DNA of the CDR3: TGTGCCTGGAGTGTACGTCAGTCAGATACGCAGTATTTT. This gives the protein CAWSVRQSDTQYF. This chain uses TRBV30 with TRBJ2-3; unclear D gene. This CDR3 comprises 13 residues. Trimming took 0 bases from V and 4 from J, leaving 8 bases between them. The germline V gene has CDR1 GTSNPN and CDR2 SVGIG (reference sequence).

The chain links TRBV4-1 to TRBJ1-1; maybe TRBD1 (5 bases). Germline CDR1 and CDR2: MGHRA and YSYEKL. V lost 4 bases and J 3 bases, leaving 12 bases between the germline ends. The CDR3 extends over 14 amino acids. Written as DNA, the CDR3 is TGCGCCAGCAGCCGCCTAACAGGTGACACTGAAGCTTTCTTT. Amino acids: CASSRLTGDTEAFF.

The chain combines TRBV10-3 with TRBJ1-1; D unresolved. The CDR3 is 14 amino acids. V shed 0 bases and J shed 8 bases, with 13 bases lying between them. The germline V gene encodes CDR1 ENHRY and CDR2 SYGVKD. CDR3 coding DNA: TGTGCCATCAGTGAGTCGGAGGGAAAGGGAGAAGCTTTCTTT. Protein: CAISESEGKGEAFF.

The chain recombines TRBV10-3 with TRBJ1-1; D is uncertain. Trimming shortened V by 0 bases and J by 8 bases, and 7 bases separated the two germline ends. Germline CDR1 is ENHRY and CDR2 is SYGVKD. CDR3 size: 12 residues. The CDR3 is CAISESKEEAFF. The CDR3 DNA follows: TGTGCCATCAGTGAGTCAAAAGAGGAAGCTTTCTTT.

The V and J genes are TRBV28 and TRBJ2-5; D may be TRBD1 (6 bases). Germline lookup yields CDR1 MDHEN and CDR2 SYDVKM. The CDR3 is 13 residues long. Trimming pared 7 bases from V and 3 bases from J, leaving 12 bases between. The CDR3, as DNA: TGTGCCAGCACTGAACAGGGAGAAGAGACCCAGTACTTC. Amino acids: CASTEQGEETQYF.

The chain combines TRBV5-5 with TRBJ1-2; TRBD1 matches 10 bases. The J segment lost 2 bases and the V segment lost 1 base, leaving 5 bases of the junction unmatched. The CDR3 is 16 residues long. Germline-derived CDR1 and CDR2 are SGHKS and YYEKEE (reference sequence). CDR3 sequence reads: CASSLFPGQGNYGYTF. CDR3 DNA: TGTGCCAGCAGCTTGTTCCCGGGACAGGGGAACTATGGCTACACCTTC.

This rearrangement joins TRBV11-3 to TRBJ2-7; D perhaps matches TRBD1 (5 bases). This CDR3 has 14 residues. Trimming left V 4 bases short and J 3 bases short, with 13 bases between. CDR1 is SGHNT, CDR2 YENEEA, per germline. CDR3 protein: CASSSPYDSYEQYF. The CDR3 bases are TGTGCCAGCAGCTCCCCCTACGACAGCTACGAGCAGTACTTC.

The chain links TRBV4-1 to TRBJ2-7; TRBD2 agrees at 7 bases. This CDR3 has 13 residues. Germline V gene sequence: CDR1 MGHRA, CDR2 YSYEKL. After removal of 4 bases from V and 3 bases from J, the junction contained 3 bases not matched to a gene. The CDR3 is CASSLTGGYEQYF. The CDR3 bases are TGCGCCAGCAGCCTGACGGGAGGCTACGAGCAGTACTTC.

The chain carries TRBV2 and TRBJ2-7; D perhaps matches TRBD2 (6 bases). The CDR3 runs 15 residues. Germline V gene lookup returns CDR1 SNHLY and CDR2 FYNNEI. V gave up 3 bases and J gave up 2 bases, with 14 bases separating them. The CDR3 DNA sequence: TGTGCCAGCAGTGAGGCGAGGGGAGGCGCCTACGAGCAGTACTTC. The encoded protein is CASSEARGGAYEQYF.

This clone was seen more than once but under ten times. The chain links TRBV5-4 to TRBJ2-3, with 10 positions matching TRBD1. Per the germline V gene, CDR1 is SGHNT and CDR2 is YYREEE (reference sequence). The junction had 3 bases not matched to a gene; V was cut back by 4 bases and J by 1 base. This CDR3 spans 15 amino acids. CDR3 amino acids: CASSGTGAGTDTQYF. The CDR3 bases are TGTGCCAGCAGCGGGACAGGGGCAGGCACAGATACGCAGTATTTT.

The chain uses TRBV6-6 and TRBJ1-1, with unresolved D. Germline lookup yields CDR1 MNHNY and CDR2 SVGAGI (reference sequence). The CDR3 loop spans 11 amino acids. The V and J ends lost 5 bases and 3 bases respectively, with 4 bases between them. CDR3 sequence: CASSEDTEAFF. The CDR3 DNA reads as TGTGCCAGCAGTGAGGACACTGAAGCTTTCTTT.

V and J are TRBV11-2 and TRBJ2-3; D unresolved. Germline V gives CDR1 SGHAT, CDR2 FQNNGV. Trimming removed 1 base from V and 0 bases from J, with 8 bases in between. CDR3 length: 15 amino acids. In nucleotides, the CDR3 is TGTGCCAGCAGCTTAGCCCGTTCTAGCACAGATACGCAGTATTTT. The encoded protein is CASSLARSSTDTQYF.

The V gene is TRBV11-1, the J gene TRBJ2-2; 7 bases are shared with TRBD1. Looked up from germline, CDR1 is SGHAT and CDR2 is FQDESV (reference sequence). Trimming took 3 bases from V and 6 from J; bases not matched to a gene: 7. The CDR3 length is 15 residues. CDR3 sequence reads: CASSLRQGWAGELFF. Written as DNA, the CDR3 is TGTGCCAGCAGCTTGAGACAGGGATGGGCCGGGGAGCTGTTTTTT.

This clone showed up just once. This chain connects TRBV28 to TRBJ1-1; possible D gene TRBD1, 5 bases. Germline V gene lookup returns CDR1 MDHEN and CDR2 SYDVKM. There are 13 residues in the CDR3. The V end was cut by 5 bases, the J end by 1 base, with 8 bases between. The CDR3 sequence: CASSVGGNTEAFF. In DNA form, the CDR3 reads TGTGCCAGCAGTGTGGGGGGGAACACTGAAGCTTTCTTT.

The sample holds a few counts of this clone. CDR3 protein: CASSSTGEFNEQYF. CDR3 nucleotides: TGTGCCAGCAGCTCGACAGGGGAATTTAACGAGCAGTACTTC. V usage is TRBV28 and J usage is TRBJ2-7; 8 nucleotides align to TRBD1. The CDR3 extends over 14 amino acids. Germline V gene data show CDR1 as MDHEN and CDR2 as SYDVKM. After removal of 6 bases from V and 5 bases from J, the junction contained 9 bases not matched to a gene.

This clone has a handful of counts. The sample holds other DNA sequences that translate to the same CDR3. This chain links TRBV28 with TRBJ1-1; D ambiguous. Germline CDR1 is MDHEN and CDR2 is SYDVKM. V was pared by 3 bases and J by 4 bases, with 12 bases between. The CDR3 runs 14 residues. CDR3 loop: CASSLAGSSTEAFF. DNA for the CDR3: TGTGCCAGCAGTTTGGCGGGGTCTAGCACTGAAGCTTTCTTT. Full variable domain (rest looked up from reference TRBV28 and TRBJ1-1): DVKVTQSSRYLVKRTGEKVFLECVQDMDHENMFWYRQDPGLGLRLIYFSYDVKMKEKGDIPEGYSVSREKKERFSLILESASTNQTSMYLCASSLAGSSTEAFFGQGTRLTVV.

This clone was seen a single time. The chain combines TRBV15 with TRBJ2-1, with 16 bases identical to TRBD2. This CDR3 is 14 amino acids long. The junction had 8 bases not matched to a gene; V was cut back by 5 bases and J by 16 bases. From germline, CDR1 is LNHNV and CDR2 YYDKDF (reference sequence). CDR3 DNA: TGTGCCACCAGCCAGGGACTAGCGGGAGGGTGGGTCTTCTTC. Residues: CATSQGLAGGWVFF.

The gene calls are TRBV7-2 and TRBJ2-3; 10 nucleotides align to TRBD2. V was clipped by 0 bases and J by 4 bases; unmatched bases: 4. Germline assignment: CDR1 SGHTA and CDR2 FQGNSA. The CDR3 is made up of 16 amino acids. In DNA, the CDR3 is TGTGCCAGCAGCTTAGCAGCGGGGGGGCCCGCAGATACGCAGTATTTT. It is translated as CASSLAAGGPADTQYF.

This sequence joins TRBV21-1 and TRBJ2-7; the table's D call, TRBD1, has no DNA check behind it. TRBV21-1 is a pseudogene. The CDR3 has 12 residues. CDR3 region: CASSKTIPEQYF. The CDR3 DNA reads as TGTGCCAGCAGCAAAACAATCCCCGAGCAGTACTTC.

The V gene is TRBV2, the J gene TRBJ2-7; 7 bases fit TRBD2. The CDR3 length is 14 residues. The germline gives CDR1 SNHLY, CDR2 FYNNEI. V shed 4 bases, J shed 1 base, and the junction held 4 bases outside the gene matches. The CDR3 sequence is CASSVGGYSYEQYF. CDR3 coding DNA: TGTGCCAGCAGTGTGGGGGGGTATTCCTACGAGCAGTACTTC.